These 3 T cell receptor beta chains came from one sample sequenced in a study of T-cell memory formation after mild COVID-19 (dated by TCRdb to 2020 to 2022). Library generation was performed with 5' RACE. TCRdb records Illumina NovaSeq 6000 as the sequencer. TCRdb's own reprocessing of the public reads used fastp at Q25 and MiXCR and kept productive beta chains. Entries that share a CDR3 protein sequence are merged under the most common genes and DNA. This sample is represented by about 410,000 distinct CDR3 sequences; over 15% of them were singletons. Of the sample, about 22% is held by the ten largest clones. The sample consisted of PBMCs or a T cell subset sorted from them (not recorded which). The origin of the receptors is a man aged 18 to 29 who had mild COVID-19 (a few samples of this study predate the infection). The sample titles of this study are shuffled in the database, so cell type and time point are left out; the donor was told from shared clones.

The genes are TRBV18 and TRBJ1-4, with D maybe TRBD1 (5 bases). The CDR3 runs 16 residues. The V gene lost 3 bases and the J gene lost 2 bases, with 13 bases spanning the gap. Germline-derived CDR1 and CDR2 are KGHSH and LQKENI. The CDR3: CASSPFSGMTNEKLFF. The CDR3 coding sequence is TGTGCCAGCTCACCCTTTTCAGGGATGACTAATGAAAAACTGTTTTTT.

V and J are TRBV15 and TRBJ1-3; maybe TRBD1 (5 bases). CDR3 length: 14 residues. V was shortened by 6 bases and J by 1 base, with 10 bases between the two germline ends. From germline, CDR1 is LNHNV and CDR2 YYDKDF (reference sequence). The CDR3: CATRTASSGNTIYF. CDR3 bases: TGTGCCACCAGGACAGCCTCATCTGGAAACACCATATATTTT.

The CDR3 DNA is TGCAGTGCCGCCGGGGCGGGGGGGCTGAATGAGCAGTTCTTC. It specifies CSAAGAGGLNEQFF. The genes are TRBV20-1 and TRBJ2-1; 9 bases align to TRBD2. The J segment lost 7 bases and the V segment lost 6 bases, leaving 10 bases of the junction unmatched. Germline values: CDR1 DFQATT, CDR2 SNEGSKA (reference sequence). This CDR3 is 14 amino acids long.